Shown below are 5 T cell receptor beta chains from a single sample sequenced in a study of tumor-infiltrating lymphocytes in primary liver carcinoma. Co-extracted RNA and DNA came from 20-30 mg of unsorted bulk tissue. TCR beta cDNA was prepared out of 500 ng total RNA by means of a constant-region primer. For TCR beta, libraries were produced by three nested multiplex PCR rounds using slightly modified ARM-PCR. Use of TRBV1-TRBV30 forward primers with a C-beta reverse primer characterized the first two PCR rounds, which lasted about 10 cycles each. TCRdb reprocessed the multiplex PCR reads via MiXCR and lists one record per CDR3 protein. This sample has more than 95,000 distinct CDR3 sequences; 50% to 80% occur once, and the top ten carry 7% to 10%. Input material: liver tumor tissue from sampling region 3. As for subset: tumor region T3, left-lateral pole. The receptors derive from a woman aged 55-69 years with primary liver carcinoma and hepatitis B virus infection.

A word on this clonotype: An end of the junction differs from the germline gene, which may be a read error. The chain recombines TRBV5-4 with TRBJ1-5, with D possibly TRBD1 on 5 matching bases. This CDR3 contains 15 residues. Germline V gene data show CDR1 as SGHNT and CDR2 as YYREEE (reference sequence). DNA of the CDR3: TGTGCCAGCAGCTTGGGGACAAGGGGCAACCAGCCCCAACATTTT. Translated: CASSLGTRGNQPQHF.

In its sample, this clonotype was seen many times. This chain uses TRBV5-4 with TRBJ1-6; the match to TRBD1 covers 10 bases. Losses at the gene ends were 0 bases for V and 10 bases for J; bases not matched to a gene: 7. CDR3 length equals 16 residues. Germline lookup yields CDR1 SGHNT and CDR2 YYREEE (reference sequence). This CDR3 reads CASSLGQGAGRSPLHF. The DNA of the CDR3 is TGTGCCAGCAGCTTGGGACAGGGGGCAGGAAGGTCACCCCTCCACTTT.

V is TRBV11-3 and J is TRBJ2-1; D is unresolved. CDR3 length equals 17 residues. The V and J ends lost 9 bases and 2 bases respectively, with 23 bases between them. Per germline, CDR1 SGHNT and CDR2 YENEEA. The CDR3 DNA is TGTGCCAGTAGTTTAGATCCAAGATCCGCTGCCTACAATGAGCAGTTCTTC. Its protein is CASSLDPRSAAYNEQFF.

This clonotype came up a few times. A much larger clone lies a single base off, so this may be a read error. The V and J genes are TRBV12-3 or TRBV12-4 and TRBJ1-1; D uncertain. The CDR3 spans 14 residues. The CDR3 DNA follows: TGTACCAGCAGTTTAGGGAGGGTGAACACTGAAGCTTTCTTT. Its translation is CTSSLGRVNTEAFF.

Only one count was recorded for this clonotype. A read error is possible here, since a much larger clone lies one base away. This chain links TRBV7-9 with TRBJ2-5; 10 bases line up with TRBD1. There are 15 residues in the CDR3. V was pared by 2 bases and J by 5 bases, with 5 bases of the junction left unmatched. Germline loops: CDR1 SEHNR, CDR2 FQNEAQ (reference sequence). CDR3 sequence (DNA): TGTGCCAGCAGCTTAAAGACAGGGGGCCACGAGACCCAGTACTTC. Amino acids: CASSLKTGGHETQYF.